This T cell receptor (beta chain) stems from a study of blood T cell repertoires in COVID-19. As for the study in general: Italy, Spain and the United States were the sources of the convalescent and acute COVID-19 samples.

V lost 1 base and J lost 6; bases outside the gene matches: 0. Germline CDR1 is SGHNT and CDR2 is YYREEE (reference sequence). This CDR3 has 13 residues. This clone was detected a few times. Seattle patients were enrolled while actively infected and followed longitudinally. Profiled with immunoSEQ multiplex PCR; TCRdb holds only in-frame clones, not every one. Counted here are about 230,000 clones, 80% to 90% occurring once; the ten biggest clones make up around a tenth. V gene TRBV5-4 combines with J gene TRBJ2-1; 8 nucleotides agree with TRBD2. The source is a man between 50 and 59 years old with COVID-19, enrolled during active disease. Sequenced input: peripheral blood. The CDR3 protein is CASSLREGNEQFF. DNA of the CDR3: TGTGCCAGCAGCTTGCGGGAGGGCAATGAGCAGTTCTTC.